The 15 T cell receptor beta chains in this list originate from one sample, sequenced in a study of blood T cell repertoires in COVID-19. Assay used: immunoSEQ multiplex PCR; TCRdb lists only in-frame clones, some missing. Of 350,000 to 400,000 clones listed, 75% to 90% are singletons. Sequencing used peripheral blood. The receptor source for this set is a woman aged 55-70 years with COVID-19, enrolled during active disease.

The rearrangement uses TRBV7-9 and TRBJ2-7; 8 bases align to TRBD1. This CDR3 region has 16 residues. V gave up 1 base and J gave up 3 bases; unmatched junction bases: 8. The germline CDR1 and CDR2 sequences are SEHNR and FQNEAQ (reference sequence). DNA of the CDR3: TGTGCCAGCAGCTTAGGATCTGGGACAGGACTCTACGAGCAGTACTTC. Translated, it gives CASSLGSGTGLYEQYF.

The chain couples TRBV27 to TRBJ2-7; possible D gene TRBD2, 6 bases. The CDR3 is 14 residues long. CDR1 and CDR2 (germline): MNHEY, SMNVEV (reference sequence). V was pared by 8 bases and J by 0 bases, with 14 bases between. CDR3 in amino acids: CASGDGGRSYEQYF. The CDR3 DNA reads TGTGCCAGCGGAGACGGGGGTCGCTCCTACGAGCAGTACTTC.

This chain uses TRBV27 with TRBJ2-7, with D perhaps TRBD2 (6 bases). Trimming took off 3 bases at V and 3 bases at J, with 9 bases between the two ends. The CDR3 loop spans 13 amino acids. Germline CDR1 is MNHEY and CDR2 is SMNVEV (reference sequence). In nucleotides, the CDR3 is TGTGCCAGCAGTTTCAGGCGGGGCTACGAGCAGTACTTC. This translates into CASSFRRGYEQYF.

This clone was detected only a few times. The rearrangement uses TRBV10-2 and TRBJ2-1, with no clear D. The CDR3 totals 13 residues. Germline CDR1 WSHSY, CDR2 SAAADI. Trimming stripped 7 bases from V and 9 bases from J, with 16 bases between. The CDR3 DNA is TGCGCCAGCAAAGATCAGCGAGTCAGTGAGCAGTTCTTC. Translated, it gives CASKDQRVSEQFF.

The rearrangement links TRBV6-5 to TRBJ2-7; 7 nucleotides agree with TRBD2. With 4 bases clipped from V and 0 bases from J, the junction kept 6 bases outside the gene matches. The V gene's germline CDR1 is MNHEY and CDR2 SVGAGI. The CDR3 length is 15 residues. The CDR3 is CASSSGGSSSYEQYF. The CDR3 nucleotides read TGTGCCAGCAGTTCCGGCGGGAGCAGCTCCTACGAGCAGTACTTC.

The V call is TRBV18, the J call TRBJ2-3; 7 positions agree with TRBD2. The CDR3 extends over 17 amino acids. J gave up 2 bases and V 3 bases, and 11 bases lay outside the gene matches. The germline CDR1 and CDR2 sequences are KGHSH and LQKENI. CDR3 amino acids: CASSPQAYGGTTDTQYF. The CDR3 region has the DNA TGTGCCAGCTCACCCCAAGCCTACGGGGGGACCACAGATACGCAGTATTTT.

This rearrangement joins TRBV6-1 to TRBJ1-2; 7 nucleotides agree with TRBD1. CDR3 length: 13 amino acids. J lost 9 bases, V lost 0 bases, and 4 bases had no gene match. CDR1 is MNHNS, CDR2 SASEGT, per germline. DNA for the CDR3: TGTGCCAGCAGTGAAGCAGAGGGGGCAAGCTACACCTTC. Translation: CASSEAEGASYTF.

V and J are TRBV19 and TRBJ2-3; TRBD1 might be the D (5 bases). The V gene's germline CDR1 is LNHDA and CDR2 SQIVND (reference sequence). This CDR3 comprises 13 residues. V shed 8 bases and J shed 0 bases, with 9 bases lying between them. The CDR3 region is CASGRVSTDTQYF. CDR3 nucleotide sequence: TGTGCCAGTGGCAGGGTGAGCACAGATACGCAGTATTTT.

The chain links TRBV14 to TRBJ2-1, with 8 bases matching TRBD2. The CDR3 runs 16 residues. V lost 2 bases, J lost 4 bases, and 7 bases stayed unmatched. Germline V gene lookup returns CDR1 SGHDN and CDR2 FVKESK. For the CDR3, the DNA is TGTGCCAGCAGCCAATGGGTTAGCGGGGTATACAATGAGCAGTTCTTC. Translating it yields CASSQWVSGVYNEQFF. Variable domain in full (rest from reference TRBV14 and TRBJ2-1): EAGVTQFPSHSVIEKGQTVTLRCDPISGHDNLYWYRRVMGKEIKFLLHFVKESKQDESGMPNNRFLAERTGGTYSTLKVQPAELEDSGVYFCASSQWVSGVYNEQFFGPGTRLTVL.

The V gene is TRBV19, the J gene TRBJ1-1; no reliable D call. Germline V gives CDR1 LNHDA, CDR2 SQIVND (reference sequence). The CDR3 length is 12 residues. Trimming removed 3 bases from V and 10 bases from J, with 12 bases in between. The CDR3 nucleotides are TGTGCCAGTAGTATGGTCGGGATAGGAGCTTTCTTT. Translation gives CASSMVGIGAFF.

The chain recombines TRBV5-1 with TRBJ1-2, with D perhaps TRBD1 (6 bases). Deletions cut 2 bases from V and 1 base from J, with 9 bases between. The CDR3 contains 14 residues. The germline CDR1 and CDR2 sequences are SGHRS and YFSETQ. The CDR3 loop reads CASSFGTNNYGYTF. The CDR3 DNA is TGCGCCAGCAGCTTCGGGACAAATAACTATGGCTACACCTTC.

This clone occurred a few times. V usage is TRBV5-1 and J usage is TRBJ1-6, with a possible D match to TRBD1 (5 bases). V lost 0 bases to trimming and J lost 6 bases, with 7 bases between them. Germline assignment: CDR1 SGHRS and CDR2 YFSETQ. The CDR3 has 14 residues. CDR3 residues: CASSLAQGNSPLHF. The CDR3 nucleotides are TGCGCCAGCAGCTTGGCCCAGGGTAATTCACCCCTCCACTTT.

CDR3 sequence: CSVRGGETQYF. The CDR3 DNA reads as TGCAGCGTAAGGGGTGGGGAGACCCAGTACTTC. The chain is built from TRBV29-1 and TRBJ2-5; weak D call: TRBD1 (5 bases). This CDR3 has 11 residues. V gave up 6 bases and J gave up 5 bases, with 10 bases separating them. Germline CDR1 SQVTM, CDR2 ANQGSEA.

The chain joins TRBV12-3 or TRBV12-4 to TRBJ1-1; 10 positions agree with TRBD1. The CDR3 totals 13 residues. V was clipped by 5 bases and J by 3 bases; unmatched bases: 0. The chain's CDR3 is CASSGTGDTEAFF. The CDR3 nucleotides are TGTGCCAGCAGTGGGACAGGGGACACTGAAGCTTTCTTT.

V gene TRBV27 combines with J gene TRBJ1-5; TRBD1 aligns across 7 bases. CDR1 is MNHEY and CDR2 is SMNVEV in the germline V gene (reference sequence). This CDR3 spans 14 amino acids. Unmatched junction bases numbered 1, after V lost 2 bases and J lost 3 bases. CDR3 region: CASSLTGDNQPQHF. CDR3 sequence (DNA): TGTGCCAGCAGTTTAACAGGGGACAATCAGCCCCAGCATTTT.